These 15 T cell receptor beta chains were sequenced from one sample in a study of spatial heterogeneity in lung cancer (dated 2019 in TCRdb). Libraries were prepared through 5' RACE. The instrument given in TCRdb is NextSeq 500. TCRdb reprocessed the public reads (quality trimming at Q25 with fastp, clone calling with MiXCR) and kept in-frame beta chains. Rows are unified per CDR3 protein, each entry keeping the most common DNA and genes. The sample table lists some 47,000 distinct CDR3 sequences, roughly 6.5% of them with a count of one. Clones ranked in the top ten supply 2.9% of the sample. The sample's time point label, in plain terms: sample taken at primary tumor resection. For TCR sequencing, whole RNA was extracted from tumor and nontumor lung tissue, or from cryopreserved PBMC samples, and no cell sorting was done. The sequenced sample was PBMCs, obtained at surgery. Every receptor here comes from a female donor with early-stage non-small cell lung cancer.

Ten or more counts support this clonotype. J is TRBJ2-7 and V is TRBV30, with a possible D match to TRBD1 (5 bases). V was clipped by 0 bases and J by 3 bases, with 6 bases between them. The CDR3 loop spans 12 amino acids. Germline V gene sequence: CDR1 GTSNPN, CDR2 SVGIG (reference sequence). This chain's CDR3 is CAWSVTGYEQYF. CDR3 sequence (DNA): TGTGCCTGGAGTGTTACAGGCTACGAGCAGTACTTC.

This clonotype appeared many times. The chain links TRBV18 to TRBJ1-1, with 8 nucleotides matching TRBD1. The ends lost 1 base at V and 8 bases at J; junction bases unmatched: 3. The germline V gene has CDR1 KGHSH and CDR2 LQKENI. The CDR3 is 13 residues long. The chain's CDR3 is CASSPLDREEAFF. The CDR3 bases are TGTGCCAGCTCACCACTGGACAGGGAAGAAGCTTTCTTT.

At least ten counts were recorded for this clonotype. The rearrangement links TRBV6-2 or TRBV6-3 to TRBJ2-3; D possibly corresponds to TRBD2 (5 bases). There are 18 residues in the CDR3. Germline V gene lookup returns CDR1 MNHEY and CDR2 SVGEGT. V lost 4 bases and J lost 0, with 20 bases in between. The CDR3 reads CASSLTQTSGTSTDTQYF. The CDR3 bases are TGTGCCAGCAGTTTAACCCAGACAAGCGGAACTAGCACAGATACGCAGTATTTT.

The chain carries TRBV5-6 and TRBJ2-3; D ambiguous. Germline V gene sequence: CDR1 SGHDT, CDR2 YYEEEE. The V and J ends lost 5 bases and 2 bases respectively, with 21 bases between them. The CDR3 totals 17 residues. The CDR3 DNA reads as TGTGCCAGCAGAGGGTTTGGCCAACAAAGATTCACAGATACGCAGTATTTT. Protein: CASRGFGQQRFTDTQYF.

The chain is built from TRBV2 and TRBJ1-2, with D hard to call. Germline V gene lookup returns CDR1 SNHLY and CDR2 FYNNEI. The CDR3 consists of 13 residues. The V end was cut by 2 bases, the J end by 3 bases, with 7 bases between. The CDR3 DNA is TGTGCCAGCAGTGAATCTCGCTACTATGGCTACACCTTC. Its translation is CASSESRYYGYTF.

This clonotype was recorded at least ten times. The V call is TRBV6-5, the J call TRBJ2-3; a weak D match, TRBD2 (7 bases). CDR3 length: 14 amino acids. Germline V gives CDR1 MNHEY, CDR2 SVGAGI. Trimming left V 8 bases short and J 4 bases short, with 16 bases between. The CDR3 sequence is CASRRGGAADTQYF. The CDR3 DNA reads TGTGCCAGCCGAAGGGGGGGGGCGGCAGATACGCAGTATTTT.

This clonotype was observed at least ten times. This chain joins TRBV28 and TRBJ2-1, with TRBD2 matching over 9 bases. The J segment lost 4 bases and the V segment lost 6 bases, leaving 10 bases of the junction unmatched. The CDR3 has 16 residues. Germline loops: CDR1 MDHEN, CDR2 SYDVKM. The CDR3 is CASSSFLAGPYNEQFF. DNA of the CDR3: TGTGCCAGCAGCTCCTTTCTAGCGGGGCCATACAATGAGCAGTTCTTC.

This clonotype was picked up many times. The genes are TRBV28 and TRBJ1-1, with TRBD1 identical over 9 bases. CDR1 MDHEN and CDR2 SYDVKM come from the germline V gene. This CDR3 has 15 residues. The ends lost 4 bases at V and 11 bases at J; junction bases unmatched: 14. The CDR3 DNA reads TGTGCCAGCAGTTCTCCGGGACAGGGTAACTACGAGGCTTTCTTT. This encodes CASSSPGQGNYEAFF.

This clonotype was detected only a few times. This chain joins TRBV5-1 and TRBJ1-1; D not certain. Trimming removed 4 bases from V and 1 base from J, with 2 bases in between. The CDR3 runs to 11 residues. The V gene's germline CDR1 is SGHRS and CDR2 YFSETQ. The CDR3 loop reads CASSQNTEAFF. The CDR3 DNA reads as TGCGCCAGCAGCCAGAACACTGAAGCTTTCTTT.

This clonotype was observed many times. The chain employs TRBV6-5 and TRBJ1-5; D perhaps matches TRBD1 (5 bases). This CDR3 is 15 amino acids long. V lost 5 bases and J 3 bases, leaving 14 bases between the germline ends. The germline gives CDR1 MNHEY, CDR2 SVGAGI. The chain's CDR3 is CASSADRGSNQPQHF. The CDR3 DNA is TGTGCCAGCAGTGCCGACAGAGGATCCAATCAGCCCCAGCATTTT.

This clonotype was counted at least ten times. The chain couples TRBV3-1 to TRBJ1-1; no definite D call. Germline loops: CDR1 LGHDT, CDR2 YNNKEL (reference sequence). The CDR3 loop spans 14 amino acids. V lost 4 bases, J lost 2 bases, and 11 bases lay in between. CDR3 coding DNA: TGTGCCAGCAGCCCCCTCGCCTCCAACACTGAAGCTTTCTTT. It is translated as CASSPLASNTEAFF. The full variable domain, rest sourced from reference TRBV3-1 and TRBJ1-1, is DTAVSQTPKYLVTQMGNDKSIKCEQNLGHDTMYWYKQDSKKFLKIMFSYNNKELIINETVPNRFSPKSPDKAHLNLHINSLELGDSAVYFCASSPLASNTEAFFGQGTRLTVV.

A few counts support this clonotype. The rearrangement links TRBV3-1 to TRBJ2-2; no clear D. The CDR3 covers 15 residues. The V end lost 0 bases, the J end lost 6 bases, and 11 bases lay between the germline ends. Germline loops: CDR1 LGHDT, CDR2 YNNKEL (reference sequence). The DNA for the CDR3 is TGTGCCAGCAGCCAAGACCCCAGGTCGGCCGGGGAGCTGTTTTTT. Amino acid sequence: CASSQDPRSAGELFF.

The J gene is TRBJ2-2, the V gene TRBV3-1, with 7 bases aligning to TRBD1. The V segment lost 0 bases and the J segment 3 bases; nucleotides outside the gene matches: 4. This CDR3 has 16 residues. Looked up from germline, CDR1 is LGHDT and CDR2 is YNNKEL (reference sequence). The chain's CDR3 is CASSQETGWYTGELFF. CDR3 nucleotides: TGTGCCAGCAGCCAAGAGACAGGGTGGTACACCGGGGAGCTGTTTTTT.

At least ten counts were recorded for this clonotype. The rearrangement links TRBV20-1 to TRBJ2-1, with 9 bases matching TRBD2. The junction had 15 bases not matched to a gene; V was cut back by 2 bases and J by 1 base. In germline, CDR1 is DFQATT, CDR2 SNEGSKA (reference sequence). The CDR3 covers 19 residues. The CDR3 sequence is CSARPRGSGGLTSYNEQFF. The CDR3 coding sequence is TGCAGTGCTAGACCCCGTGGTAGCGGGGGCCTCACTTCCTACAATGAGCAGTTCTTC.

This clonotype was seen many times. The chain carries TRBV30 and TRBJ1-1; D unresolved. The CDR3 consists of 12 residues. Trimming left V 3 bases short and J 4 bases short, with 9 bases between. The germline CDR1 and CDR2 sequences are GTSNPN and SVGIG (reference sequence). As DNA, the CDR3 is TGTGCCTGGAGGCGATCGAGCACTGAAGCTTTCTTT. It codes for CAWRRSSTEAFF.